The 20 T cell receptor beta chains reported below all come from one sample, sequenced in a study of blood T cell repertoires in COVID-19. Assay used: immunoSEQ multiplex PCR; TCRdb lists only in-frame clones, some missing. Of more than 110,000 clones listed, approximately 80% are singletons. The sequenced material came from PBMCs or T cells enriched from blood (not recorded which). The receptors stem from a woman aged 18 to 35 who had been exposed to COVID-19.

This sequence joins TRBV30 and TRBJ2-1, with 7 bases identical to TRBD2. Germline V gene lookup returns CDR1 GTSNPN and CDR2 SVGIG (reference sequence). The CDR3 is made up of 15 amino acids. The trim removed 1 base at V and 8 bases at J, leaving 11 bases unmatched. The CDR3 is CAWSEAGTPSDEQFF. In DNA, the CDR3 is TGTGCCTGGAGTGAAGCGGGAACCCCCTCTGATGAGCAGTTCTTC.

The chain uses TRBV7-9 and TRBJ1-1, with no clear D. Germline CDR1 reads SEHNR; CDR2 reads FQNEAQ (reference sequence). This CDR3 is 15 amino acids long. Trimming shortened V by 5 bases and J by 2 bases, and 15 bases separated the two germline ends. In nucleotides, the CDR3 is TGTGCCAGCAGCCCTCCGAGGGTGGCCAACACTGAAGCTTTCTTT. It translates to CASSPPRVANTEAFF.

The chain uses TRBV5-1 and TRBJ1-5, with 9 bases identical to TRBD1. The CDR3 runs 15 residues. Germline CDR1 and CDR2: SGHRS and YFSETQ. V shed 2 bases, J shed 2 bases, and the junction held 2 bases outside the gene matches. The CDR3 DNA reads TGCGCCAGCAGCTTACAGGGGGCAGGCAATCAGCCCCAGCATTTT. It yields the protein CASSLQGAGNQPQHF.

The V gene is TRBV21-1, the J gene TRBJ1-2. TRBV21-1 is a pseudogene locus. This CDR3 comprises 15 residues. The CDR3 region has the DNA TGTGCCAGCAGCAAAGGCGGCCTTTTAAACTATGGCTACACCTTC. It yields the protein CASSKGGLLNYGYTF.

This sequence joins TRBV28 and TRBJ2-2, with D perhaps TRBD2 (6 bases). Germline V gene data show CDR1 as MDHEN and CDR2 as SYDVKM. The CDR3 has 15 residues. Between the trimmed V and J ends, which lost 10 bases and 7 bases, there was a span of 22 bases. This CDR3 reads CATQRIREYFGELFF. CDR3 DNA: TGTGCCACCCAACGAATACGGGAGTATTTCGGGGAGCTGTTTTTT.

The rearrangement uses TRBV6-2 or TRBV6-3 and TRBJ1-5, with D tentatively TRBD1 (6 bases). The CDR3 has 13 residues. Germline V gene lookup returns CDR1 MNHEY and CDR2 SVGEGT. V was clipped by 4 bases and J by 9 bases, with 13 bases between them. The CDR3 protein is CASSSFSGVPQHF. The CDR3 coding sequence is TGTGCCAGCAGTTCCTTCTCAGGGGTGCCCCAGCATTTT.

The CDR3 DNA reads TGTGCCAGCTCATCCGCACAGGGTAGGATGAATCAGCCCCAGCATTTT. Its protein is CASSSAQGRMNQPQHF. The V and J genes are TRBV18 and TRBJ1-5; weak D call: TRBD1 (6 bases). V gave up 5 bases and J gave up 4 bases, with 18 bases separating them. The CDR3 sequence is 16 residues long. Germline CDR1 is KGHSH and CDR2 is LQKENI.

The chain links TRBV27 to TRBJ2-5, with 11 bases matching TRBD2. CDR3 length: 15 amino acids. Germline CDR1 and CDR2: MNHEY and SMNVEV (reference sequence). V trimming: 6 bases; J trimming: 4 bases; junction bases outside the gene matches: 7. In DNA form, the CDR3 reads TGTGCCAGCAGACGTAGCGGGAGGGCCGGAGAGACCCAGTACTTC. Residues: CASRRSGRAGETQYF.

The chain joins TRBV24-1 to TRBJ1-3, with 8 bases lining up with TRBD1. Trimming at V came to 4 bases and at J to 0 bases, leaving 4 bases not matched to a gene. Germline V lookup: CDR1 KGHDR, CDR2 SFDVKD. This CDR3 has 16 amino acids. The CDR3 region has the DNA TGTGCCACCAGTGACCGGGACAGGCACTCTGGAAACACCATATATTTT. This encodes CATSDRDRHSGNTIYF.

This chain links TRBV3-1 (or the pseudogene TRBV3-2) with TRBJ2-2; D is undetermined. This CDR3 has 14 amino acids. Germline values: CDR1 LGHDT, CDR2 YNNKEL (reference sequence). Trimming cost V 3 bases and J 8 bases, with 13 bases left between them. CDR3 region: CASSHDTRSGELFF. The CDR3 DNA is TGTGCCAGCAGCCACGACACTCGTTCGGGGGAGCTGTTTTTT.

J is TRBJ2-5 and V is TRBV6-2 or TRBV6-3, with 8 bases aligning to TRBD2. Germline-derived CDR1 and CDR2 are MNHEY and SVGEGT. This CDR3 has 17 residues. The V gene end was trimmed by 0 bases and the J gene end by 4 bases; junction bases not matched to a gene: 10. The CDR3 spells CASSYSKFTSGIETQYF. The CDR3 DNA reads TGTGCCAGCAGTTACTCGAAGTTCACTAGCGGAATAGAGACCCAGTACTTC.

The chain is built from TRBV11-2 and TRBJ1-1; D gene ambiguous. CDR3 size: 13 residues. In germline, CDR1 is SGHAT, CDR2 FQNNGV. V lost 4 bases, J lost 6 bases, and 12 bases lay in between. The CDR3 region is CASSSGSRAEAFF. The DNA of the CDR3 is TGTGCCAGCAGCTCGGGATCGAGGGCTGAAGCTTTCTTT.

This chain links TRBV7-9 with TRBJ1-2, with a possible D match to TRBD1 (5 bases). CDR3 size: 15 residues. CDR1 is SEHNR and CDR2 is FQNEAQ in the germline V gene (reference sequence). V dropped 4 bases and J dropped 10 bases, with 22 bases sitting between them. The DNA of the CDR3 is TGTGCCAGCAGCTCCCTAGGCCGGGGGGAGAGTGTCTACACCTTC. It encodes CASSSLGRGESVYTF.

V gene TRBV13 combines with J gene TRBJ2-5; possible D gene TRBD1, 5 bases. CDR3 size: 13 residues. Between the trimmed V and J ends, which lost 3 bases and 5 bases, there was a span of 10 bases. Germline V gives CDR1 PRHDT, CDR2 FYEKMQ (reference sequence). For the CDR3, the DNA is TGTGCCAGCAGCTTCCAGGGTTTGGAGACCCAGTACTTC. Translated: CASSFQGLETQYF.

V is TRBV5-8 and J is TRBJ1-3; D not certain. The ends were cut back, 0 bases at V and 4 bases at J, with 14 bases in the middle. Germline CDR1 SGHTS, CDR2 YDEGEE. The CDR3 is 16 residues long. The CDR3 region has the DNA TGTGCCAGCAGCTTGGTACGGCACTCGGGGGGAAACACCATATATTTT. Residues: CASSLVRHSGGNTIYF.

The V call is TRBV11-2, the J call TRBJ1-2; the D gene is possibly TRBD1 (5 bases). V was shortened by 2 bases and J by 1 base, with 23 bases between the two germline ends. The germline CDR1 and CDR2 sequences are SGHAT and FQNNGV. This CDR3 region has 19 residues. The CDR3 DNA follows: TGTGCCAGCAGCTTATTCCTGCCTAGACGCAGGGAAGATAACTATGGCTACACCTTC. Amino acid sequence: CASSLFLPRRREDNYGYTF.

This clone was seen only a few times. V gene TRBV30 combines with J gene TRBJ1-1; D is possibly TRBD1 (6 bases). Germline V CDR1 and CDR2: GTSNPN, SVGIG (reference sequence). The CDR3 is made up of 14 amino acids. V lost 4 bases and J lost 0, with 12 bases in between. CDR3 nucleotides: TGTGCCTGGAAAGTTGGACAGCTGAACACTGAAGCTTTCTTT. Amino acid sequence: CAWKVGQLNTEAFF.

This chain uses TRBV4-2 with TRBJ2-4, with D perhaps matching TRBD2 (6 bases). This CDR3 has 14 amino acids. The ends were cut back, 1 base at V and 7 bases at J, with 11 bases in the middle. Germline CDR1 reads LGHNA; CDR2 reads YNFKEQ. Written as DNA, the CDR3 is TGTGCCAGCAGCCAAGGGTCGGGGGAGAACATTCAGTACTTC. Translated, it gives CASSQGSGENIQYF.

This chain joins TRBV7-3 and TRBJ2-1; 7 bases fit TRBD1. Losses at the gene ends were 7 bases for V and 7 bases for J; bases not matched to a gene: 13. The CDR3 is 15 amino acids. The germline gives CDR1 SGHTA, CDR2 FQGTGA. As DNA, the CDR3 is TGTGCCAGCAACCCCACCGGGACAGTCAGTAATGAGCAGTTCTTC. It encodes CASNPTGTVSNEQFF. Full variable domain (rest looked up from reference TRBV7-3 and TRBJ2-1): GAGVSQTPSNKVTEKGKYVELRCDPISGHTALYWYRQSLGQGPEFLIYFQGTGAADDSGLPNDRFFAVRPEGSVSTLKIQRTERGDSAVYLCASNPTGTVSNEQFFGPGTRLTVL.

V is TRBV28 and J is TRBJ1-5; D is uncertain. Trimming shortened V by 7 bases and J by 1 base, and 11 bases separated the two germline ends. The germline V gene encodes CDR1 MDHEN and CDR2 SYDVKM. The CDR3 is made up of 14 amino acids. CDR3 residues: CASTRQESNQPQHF. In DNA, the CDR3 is TGTGCCAGCACTCGACAAGAGAGCAATCAGCCCCAGCATTTT.